One sample yielded the 22 T cell receptor beta chains listed below, sequenced in a study of blood T cell repertoires in COVID-19. Sequencing was performed with immunoSEQ multiplex PCR; in TCRdb, only in-frame clones are kept and a portion is missing. The table lists 300,000 to 500,000 clones, more than 75% of them singletons. Sequenced: PBMCs or T cells enriched from blood (not recorded which). These receptors all stem from a woman under 40 with acute COVID-19.

The rearrangement links TRBV5-8 to TRBJ2-1; 9 bases agree with TRBD1. Germline lookup yields CDR1 SGHTS and CDR2 YDEGEE. The CDR3 is 17 residues long. V was clipped by 2 bases and J by 6 bases; unmatched bases: 12. The DNA for the CDR3 is TGTGCCAGCAGCTTCCCCCTTCCGGGACAGGGCCCCAATGAGCAGTTCTTC. This sequence encodes CASSFPLPGQGPNEQFF. The full variable domain, with the rest looked up from reference TRBV5-8 and TRBJ2-1, is EAGVTQSPTHLIKTRGQQATLRCSPISGHTSVYWYQQALGLGLQFLLWYDEGEERNRGNFPPRFSGRQFPNYSSELNVNALELEDSALYLCASSFPLPGQGPNEQFFGPGTRLTVL.

The chain uses TRBV7-3 and TRBJ2-2, with 8 nucleotides matching TRBD2. This CDR3 comprises 16 residues. V dropped 5 bases and J dropped 3; count of bases not matched to a gene: 8. The germline V gene encodes CDR1 SGHTA and CDR2 FQGTGA. CDR3 sequence reads: CASSPHGGAHTGELFF. The CDR3 region has the DNA TGTGCCAGCAGCCCTCACGGGGGGGCCCACACCGGGGAGCTGTTTTTT.

The rearrangement joins TRBV28 to TRBJ1-4; TRBD1 might be the D (5 bases). V gave up 3 bases and J gave up 8 bases, with 13 bases separating them. This CDR3 region has 14 residues. Germline V gene sequence: CDR1 MDHEN, CDR2 SYDVKM. The CDR3 DNA sequence: TGTGCCAGCAGTTTGTGGGGCAAAGGGGAAAAACTGTTTTTT. Its translation: CASSLWGKGEKLFF. The full variable domain, with the rest looked up from reference TRBV28 and TRBJ1-4, is DVKVTQSSRYLVKRTGEKVFLECVQDMDHENMFWYRQDPGLGLRLIYFSYDVKMKEKGDIPEGYSVSREKKERFSLILESASTNQTSMYLCASSLWGKGEKLFFGSGTQLSVL.

The chain carries TRBV28 and TRBJ2-5; D gene ambiguous. This CDR3 is built from 10 residues. The germline V gene encodes CDR1 MDHEN and CDR2 SYDVKM. The germline V and J ends were trimmed by 7 bases and 5 bases, with 5 bases remaining between them. The CDR3 region is CASKEETQYF. CDR3 in DNA: TGTGCCAGCAAGGAGGAGACCCAGTACTTC.

The J gene is TRBJ2-2, the V gene TRBV9, with 12 bases matching TRBD2. CDR3 length: 19 residues. V lost 4 bases to trimming and J lost 5 bases; unmatched junction nucleotides: 15. Per germline, CDR1 SGDLS and CDR2 YYNGEE. CDR3 region: CASSPRTSGIRLGTGELFF. The CDR3 region has the DNA TGTGCCAGCAGCCCGAGGACTAGCGGGATACGTCTAGGGACCGGGGAGCTGTTTTTT.

Notes on this clone: The same CDR3 also results from other DNA sequences found in this sample. The V call is TRBV7-9, the J call TRBJ1-1; D call uncertain. Per germline, CDR1 SEHNR and CDR2 FQNEAQ (reference sequence). V lost 3 bases, J lost 2 bases, and 7 bases lay in between. The CDR3 runs 13 residues. CDR3 sequence reads: CASSLALNTEAFF. The CDR3 nucleotides are TGTGCCAGCAGCTTGGCACTAAACACTGAAGCTTTCTTT.

The V and J genes are TRBV6-2 or TRBV6-3 and TRBJ2-5; D not certain. The V end lost 6 bases, the J end lost 2 bases, and 7 bases lay between the germline ends. CDR3 length: 12 amino acids. Germline V gene sequence: CDR1 MNHEY, CDR2 SVGEGT. CDR3 loop: CASSHSQETQYF. In DNA form, the CDR3 reads TGTGCCAGCAGCCACAGTCAAGAGACCCAGTACTTC.

This rearrangement joins TRBV5-1 to TRBJ2-1; 9 bases line up with TRBD1. This CDR3 is 14 amino acids long. Germline V gives CDR1 SGHRS, CDR2 YFSETQ. The J segment lost 4 bases and the V segment lost 6 bases, leaving 5 bases of the junction unmatched. CDR3 loop: CASTTGGAYNEQFF. CDR3 DNA: TGCGCCAGCACCACAGGGGGCGCTTACAATGAGCAGTTCTTC.

About this clone itself: Germline is not matched at one junction end, which may reflect a read error. The rearrangement joins TRBV6-5 to TRBJ2-7; 7 nucleotides match TRBD1. Germline V CDR1 and CDR2: MNHEY, SVGAGI. The CDR3 loop spans 13 amino acids. The CDR3 DNA sequence: TGTGCCAGCAGGGGGACAGACGGGCAGAGGTCTCTCTTC. This encodes CASRGTDGQRSLF.

The CDR3 sequence: CASSLGGVKNTIYF. CDR3 coding DNA: TGCGCCAGCAGCTTGGGGGGAGTTAAGAACACCATATATTTT. The chain joins TRBV5-1 to TRBJ1-3, with D uncertain. V was clipped by 0 bases and J by 7 bases, with 11 bases between them. This CDR3 region has 14 residues. Per germline, CDR1 SGHRS and CDR2 YFSETQ.

The V call is TRBV29-1, the J call TRBJ2-7; 8 nucleotides match TRBD1. V gave up 4 bases and J gave up 5 bases; unmatched junction bases: 7. Germline V gives CDR1 SQVTM, CDR2 ANQGSEA. This CDR3 contains 13 residues. Written as DNA, the CDR3 is TGCAGCGTTGTTGCTGGACAGGGTCACGAGCAGTACTTC. The encoded protein is CSVVAGQGHEQYF.

The chain links TRBV10-3 to TRBJ2-3, with a weak D call TRBD1 (5 bases). The CDR3 sequence is 10 residues long. With 8 bases removed from V and 8 bases from J, the gap between germline ends came to 8 bases. Looked up from germline, CDR1 is ENHRY and CDR2 is SYGVKD. CDR3 bases: TGTGCCATCGGACACGGTACGCAGTATTTT. It codes for CAIGHGTQYF.

This chain connects TRBV7-9 to TRBJ1-4, with 9 bases fitting TRBD1. CDR1 is SEHNR and CDR2 is FQNEAQ in the germline V gene (reference sequence). Trimming removed 1 base from V and 5 bases from J; junction bases left unmatched: 2. This CDR3 is 15 amino acids long. The CDR3 nucleotides read TGTGCCAGCAGCTTAGGCGGGACAGGGAATGAAAAACTGTTTTTT. It encodes CASSLGGTGNEKLFF. The variable domain in full, with the rest retrieved from reference TRBV7-9 and TRBJ1-4, is DTGVSQNPRHKITKRGQNVTFRCDPISEHNRLYWYRQTLGQGPEFLTYFQNEAQLEKSRLLSDRFSAERPKGSFSTLEIQRTEQGDSAMYLCASSLGGTGNEKLFFGSGTQLSVL.

The chain is built from TRBV2 and TRBJ1-4, with 7 bases lining up with TRBD1. The CDR3 consists of 16 residues. CDR1 and CDR2 (germline): SNHLY, FYNNEI. V shed 3 bases, J shed 0 bases, and the junction held 4 bases outside the gene matches. The CDR3 region has the DNA TGTGCCAGCAGTGAGGGACAGCCCGCAACTAATGAAAAACTGTTTTTT. Translating it yields CASSEGQPATNEKLFF.

The genes are TRBV9 and TRBJ1-2, with D possibly matching TRBD1 (5 bases). Deletions cut 4 bases from V and 4 bases from J, with 17 bases between. This CDR3 has 15 amino acids. The V gene's germline CDR1 is SGDLS and CDR2 YYNGEE. The CDR3 sequence is CASSTIQDPIYGYTF. In DNA form, the CDR3 reads TGTGCCAGCAGCACCATACAGGACCCTATCTATGGCTACACCTTC.

The chain is built from TRBV6-2 or TRBV6-3 and TRBJ2-7; D is unresolved. CDR1 is MNHEY and CDR2 is SVGEGT in the germline V gene. The CDR3 sequence is 17 residues long. V lost 2 bases to trimming and J lost 2 bases, with 19 bases between them. The CDR3 DNA follows: TGTGCCAGCAGTTACACCGCTGGGCTTGTTCCGACCTACGAGCAGTACTTC. This translates into CASSYTAGLVPTYEQYF.

This chain uses TRBV19 with TRBJ1-3; possible D gene TRBD1, 6 bases. The V end lost 7 bases, the J end lost 0 bases, and 25 bases lay between the germline ends. This CDR3 has 19 amino acids. Germline V gene lookup returns CDR1 LNHDA and CDR2 SQIVND (reference sequence). CDR3: CASIQEYRASPNSGNTIYF. DNA of the CDR3: TGTGCCAGTATCCAGGAGTACAGGGCATCCCCAAACTCTGGAAACACCATATATTTT.

V and J are TRBV7-9 and TRBJ2-3; 7 bases fit TRBD1. V shed 3 bases, J shed 1 base, and the junction held 4 bases outside the gene matches. Germline assignment: CDR1 SEHNR and CDR2 FQNEAQ (reference sequence). This CDR3 contains 15 residues. The CDR3: CASSFRQGGTDTQYF. In DNA, the CDR3 is TGTGCCAGCAGCTTCCGACAGGGAGGCACAGATACGCAGTATTTT.

This clone was observed once. The chain carries TRBV10-3 and TRBJ2-7; possibly TRBD1 for D (5 bases). V lost 5 bases and J lost 3, with 11 bases in between. The CDR3 runs to 13 residues. Germline V gene data show CDR1 as ENHRY and CDR2 as SYGVKD. The CDR3 region is CAISRNRNYEQYF. The CDR3 bases are TGTGCCATCAGTCGGAACAGGAACTACGAGCAGTACTTC.

V is TRBV6-1 and J is TRBJ1-2; D is possibly TRBD1 (5 bases). CDR3 length equals 15 residues. Germline CDR1 MNHNS, CDR2 SASEGT. The V and J ends lost 0 bases and 0 bases respectively, with 8 bases between them. The DNA for the CDR3 is TGTGCCAGCAGTGAAGCGGGGGGGGCTAACTATGGCTACACCTTC. Amino acid sequence: CASSEAGGANYGYTF.

The V gene is TRBV9, the J gene TRBJ1-1, with 9 positions matching TRBD1. Trimming removed 0 bases from V and 0 bases from J; junction bases left unmatched: 6. Germline CDR1 and CDR2: SGDLS and YYNGEE. The CDR3 sequence is 17 residues long. Here the CDR3 reads CASSVGWDRVLNTEAFF. CDR3 sequence (DNA): TGTGCCAGCAGCGTAGGGTGGGACAGGGTTCTGAACACTGAAGCTTTCTTT.

The rearrangement uses TRBV5-1 and TRBJ1-4; D gene ambiguous. This CDR3 region has 12 residues. Trimming shortened V by 7 bases and J by 2 bases, and 6 bases separated the two germline ends. Germline CDR1 is SGHRS and CDR2 is YFSETQ. This chain's CDR3 is CASRGTNEKLFF. CDR3 coding DNA: TGCGCCAGCCGAGGGACTAATGAAAAACTGTTTTTT.